This TCR beta chain emerged from a study of blood T cell repertoires in COVID-19 (dated by TCRdb to about 2020). Background for the entire study: The collaborator samples originated in the United States, Italy and Spain and spanned the acute and convalescent phases of COVID-19. The prospective study material was composed of cDNA or gDNA derived from T cells, B-cell-depleted T cells, or PBMCs. Subjects who had been exposed to COVID-19, were actively infected with it, or had recovered from it provided the deeply sampled blood TCRbeta repertoires that made up the dataset. The repertoires were released in a freely available public database meant as a resource for research on the immune response to SARS-CoV-2. Samples were obtained from the ongoing ImmuneRACE study (first 160 participants) and from approximately 1,200 subjects provided by 6 global collaborators. The sample metadata nearly always contained a de-identified subject ID, COVID-19 status, age in years and sex. Where HLA class I and class II types were available, the types were taken from metadata supplied by the sample provider, not from assay-based typing. The paper as a whole reports these results and caveats: The amount of clinical and demographic metadata varied by source and participant and was provided uncurated.

TCRbeta CDR3 regions were amplified from genomic DNA by means of the immunoSEQ Assay, a bias-controlled multiplex PCR. Per the authors' processing: Nucleated cell counts per sample were estimated from amplification of reference gene primers within the assay. Sequence reads were collapsed and filtered to measure the absolute abundance of every unique TCRbeta CDR3 rearrangement. For each sample, productive Simpson clonality was calculated as the square root of Simpson's diversity index over productive rearrangements. The table was pulled from immuneACCESS by TCRdb, which kept in-frame rearrangements only. Such tables lose some clones; where checked, under half of the loss comes from unresolved V genes, and the rest has no known cause. D and trimming come from the DNA, and the V and J calls and clone size come from that table. The sample yields 50,000 to 55,000 clones; approximately 82% were counted once. The ten biggest clones cover around 15% of the sample.

From its cysteine to its phenylalanine, the CDR3 spans 14 amino acids. The DNA shown is the 42-base CDR3, in frame from base 1. V was cut back by 6 bases and J by 1 base, leaving a gap of 12 bases between them. CDR1 and CDR2 were assigned from the germline V gene (reference sequence) as MNHEY and SMNVEV. The collaborating institutions used their own protocols to collect whole blood in K2EDTA tubes. For TCRbeta analysis, collaborators shipped samples as frozen whole blood, isolated PBMCs, or DNA extracted from either of those sample types. As for this clone: The clone's antigen remains unknown. Per-base qualities were not stored, and no clone one base away is much larger.

Sequencing input: peripheral blood. The TCR comes from a human donor in a cohort sampled during active COVID-19. The chain links TRBV27 with TRBJ1-1, and possibly TRBD1, on 5 matching bases. The CDR3 sequence is CASSRQLSNTEAFF. The nucleotides are TGTGCCAGCAGCAGACAGCTTTCGAACACTGAAGCTTTCTTT.